This T cell receptor (beta chain) was profiled in a study of cytomegalovirus exposure and HLA in healthy donors. V lost 5 bases to trimming and J lost 10 bases, with 12 bases between them. Germline V lookup: CDR1 ENHRY, CDR2 SYGVKD. The CDR3 covers 12 residues. Study-level points and caveats: Accurate HLA-A and HLA-B prediction from TCR beta sequences was reported for most subjects. 150 to 200 TCR beta chains were listed as cytomegalovirus-associated.

In regard to this clone: Its specificity is not known.

PCR amplification relied on 60 Vbeta primers (plus 13 Jbeta primers). Only in-frame clones appear in the TCRdb table, and some are missing; sequencing was by immunoSEQ multiplex PCR. The sample has 150,000 to 200,000 clones, nearly 80% seen once. The sequencing sample was made of PBMCs. The TCR was taken from a woman aged 40 to 50 in good health and CMV-seronegative. The chain has TRBV10-3 and TRBJ2-1; TRBD2 might be the D (5 bases). The CDR3: CAISFPEGEQFF. The CDR3 DNA reads TGTGCCATCAGTTTCCCAGAGGGAGAGCAGTTCTTC.